These T cell receptor beta chains were read from a single sample in a study of monozygotic twins with cystic fibrosis. Only in-frame clones appear in the TCRdb table, and some are missing; sequencing was by immunoSEQ multiplex PCR. The sample comprises some 10,000 clones, approximately 85% of which are singletons, and around 0.5% rests with the top ten. Specimen: blood. The receptor source for this set is a man younger than 35 with cystic fibrosis. Each CDR3 is given with its conserved first and last residue. Each record gives: V gene, J gene, D gene, clone size, CDR3 length, CDR3 DNA, CDR3 protein. D genes are given only for firm matches. Part of the rows lack a size; the others show once, few, many or a class for expanded clones.

TRBV5-4	TRBJ1-2	-	-	14	TGTGCCAGCAGCTTGGCCGGGGCAGCGGGTGGCTACACCTTC	CASSLAGAAGGYTF
TRBV20-1	TRBJ2-3	-	-	11	TGCAGTGCTAACGTGGGGGATACGCAGTATTTT	CSANVGDTQYF
TRBV6-5	TRBJ1-2	-	-	13	TGTGCCAGCAGTTATGTCAGTGACCTTGGCTACACCTTC	CASSYVSDLGYTF
TRBV4-3	TRBJ1-1	TRBD1	-	16	TGCGCCAGCAGCCAGCAGGGGGCCCTTTTAAACACTGAAGCTTTCTTT	CASSQQGALLNTEAFF
TRBV19	TRBJ1-1	-	-	14	TGTGCCAGTAGTCGGGGGCCCCTGAACACTGAAGCTTTCTTT	CASSRGPLNTEAFF
TRBV11-3	TRBJ2-1	TRBD2	-	15	TGTGCCAGCAGCTCTTTGACTAGCGGGGGCCATGAGCAGTTCTTC	CASSSLTSGGHEQFF
TRBV9	TRBJ1-3	-	-	16	TGTGCCAGCAGCAAGGGCCTCGGGGACGCTGGAAACACCATATATTTT	CASSKGLGDAGNTIYF
TRBV13	TRBJ2-7	-	-	15	TGTGCCAGCAGCTTAGGTAGCGGAGGCTCCTACGAGCAGTACTTC	CASSLGSGGSYEQYF
TRBV11-3	TRBJ1-1	-	-	15	TGTGCCAGCAGCCCCCCGGGGCAGAAGAACACTGAAGCTTTCTTT	CASSPPGQKNTEAFF
TRBV6-6	TRBJ1-5	TRBD1	few	15	TGTGCCAGCAACCTGAACCAGGGGGCCAATCAGCCCCAGCATTTT	CASNLNQGANQPQHF
TRBV7-2	TRBJ2-7	TRBD2	-	14	TGTGCCAGCCTTCTGACTAGCGGGTCCTACGAGCAGTACTTC	CASLLTSGSYEQYF
TRBV6-5	TRBJ1-3	-	-	16	TGTGCCAGCAGTTACTCTTCTTCCTCGCCTGGAAACACCATATATTTT	CASSYSSSSPGNTIYF
TRBV7-5	TRBJ2-7	-	-	16	TGTGCCAGAAGCTTAAAGACCCGGGACAGGGCCTACGAGCAGTACTTC	CARSLKTRDRAYEQYF
TRBV10-3	TRBJ2-5	-	-	13	TGTGCCATCAGTGATGGCACGCAAGAGACCCAGTACTTC	CAISDGTQETQYF
TRBV4-3	TRBJ2-3	TRBD2	-	17	TGCGCCAGCAGCCAAGACCCCTCGGGGGGGCAGGATGATACGCAGTATTTT	CASSQDPSGGQDDTQYF
TRBV6-5	TRBJ2-2	-	-	12	TGTGCCAGCAGTCCGAGTGCCGGGGAGCTGTTTTTT	CASSPSAGELFF
TRBV7-9	TRBJ1-5	-	-	13	TGTGCCAGCAGTCAGTCGCCGAATCAGCCCCAGCATTTT	CASSQSPNQPQHF
TRBV10-3	TRBJ2-5	TRBD1	-	15	TGTGCCATCAGTGAGTCCGAAGGGACAGAGAAGACCCAGTACTTC	CAISESEGTEKTQYF
TRBV6-1	TRBJ1-5	-	-	14	TGTGCCAGCAGTGAAGGAACGGGGGGACAGCCCCAGCATTTT	CASSEGTGGQPQHF
TRBV30	TRBJ1-5	TRBD1	-	12	TGTGCCTGGGGACAGGGGTACCAGCCCCAGCATTTT	CAWGQGYQPQHF
TRBV2	TRBJ1-2	-	few	14	TGTGCCAGCAGCCCAGGCGGGGGTGTCTATGGCTACACCTTC	CASSPGGGVYGYTF
TRBV27	TRBJ1-1	TRBD1	-	18	TGTGCCAGCAGTTTCCGAGTCCCGGGACAGGGTTTGAACACTGAAGCTTTCTTT	CASSFRVPGQGLNTEAFF
TRBV30	TRBJ2-7	-	-	14	TGTGCCTGGAAGTCCGGGGTGAGCTCCTACGAGCAGTACTTC	CAWKSGVSSYEQYF
TRBV4-1	TRBJ2-1	-	-	16	TGCGCCAGCAGCCAATCTTCTAGCTCCTCCTACAATGAGCAGTTCTTC	CASSQSSSSSYNEQFF
TRBV5-1	TRBJ2-3	TRBD2	-	14	TGCGCCAGCAGCTTGGGACTAGCGGCAGATACGCAGTATTTT	CASSLGLAADTQYF
TRBV2	TRBJ2-7	-	once	18	TGTGCCAGCAAAAGGGACCAACCCCCAGTGTCAGAGGGCTACGAGCAGTACTTC	CASKRDQPPVSEGYEQYF
TRBV27	TRBJ1-2	TRBD1	few	11	TGTGCCATCGACAGGGAGGATGGCTACACCTTC	CAIDREDGYTF
TRBV4-2	TRBJ2-1	-	-	15	TGTGCCAGCAGCCAAGCTATCAAGGGGCCCTATGAGCAGTTCTTC	CASSQAIKGPYEQFF
TRBV6-1	TRBJ1-6	-	once	14	TGTGCCAGCAGGGGGTCCCCCTATAATTCACCCCTCCACTTT	CASRGSPYNSPLHF
TRBV19	TRBJ2-7	TRBD2	-	16	TGTGCCAGTAGCAGAACCGGGACTAGCGGGAGCTACGAGCAGTACTTC	CASSRTGTSGSYEQYF
TRBV18	TRBJ1-1	-	-	13	TGTGCCAGCTCACCAGACCGGGGGGCTGAAGCTTTCTTT	CASSPDRGAEAFF
TRBV18	TRBJ2-4	-	-	13	TGTGCCAGCTCACCGGGAGGTTCGAACATTCAGTACTTC	CASSPGGSNIQYF
TRBV10-3	TRBJ1-5	TRBD1	-	15	TGTGCCATCAGTGATGGGGTACAGGGGGGTCAGCCCCAGCATTTT	CAISDGVQGGQPQHF
TRBV27	TRBJ2-1	-	few	14	TGTGCCAGCAGCAGGGGAAGTACCTACAATGAGCAGTTCTTC	CASSRGSTYNEQFF
TRBV12-5	TRBJ2-2	TRBD2	-	19	TGTGCTAGTGGTTTAAGGACTAGCGGGAGGGCGGGTCGCACCGGGGAGCTGTTTTTT	CASGLRTSGRAGRTGELFF
TRBV4-1	TRBJ2-7	-	-	12	TGCGCCAGCAGGCCAGTGGACGGCGAGCAGTACTTC	CASRPVDGEQYF
TRBV19	TRBJ2-3	-	-	15	TGTGCCAGTAGTGTCCAGACAGCTAGCACAGATACGCAGTATTTT	CASSVQTASTDTQYF
TRBV7-2	TRBJ2-7	TRBD1	-	15	TGTGCCAGCAGACAAACAGGGGGTTCTGCCTACGAGCAGTACTTC	CASRQTGGSAYEQYF
TRBV2	TRBJ2-3	TRBD2	-	16	TGTGCCAGCAGTGATCCAGCGGGAGCAATATCAGATACGCAGTATTTT	CASSDPAGAISDTQYF
TRBV6-5	TRBJ2-2	-	-	13	TGTGCCAGCAGTGTCGAGAGGGCCGGGGAGCTGTTTTTT	CASSVERAGELFF
TRBV7-9	TRBJ2-3	TRBD2	-	16	TGTGCCAGCAGCTTGACTAGCGGGATTGGCACAGATACGCAGTATTTT	CASSLTSGIGTDTQYF
TRBV6-8	TRBJ1-2	TRBD1	-	19	TGTGCCAGCAGTCCTACGAAACAGGGGATTTACGGCCTTCCCTATGGCTACACCTTC	CASSPTKQGIYGLPYGYTF
TRBV2	TRBJ1-2	TRBD1	-	14	TGTGCCACCAGCCGGGACAGGGGCATCTATGGCTACACCTTC	CATSRDRGIYGYTF